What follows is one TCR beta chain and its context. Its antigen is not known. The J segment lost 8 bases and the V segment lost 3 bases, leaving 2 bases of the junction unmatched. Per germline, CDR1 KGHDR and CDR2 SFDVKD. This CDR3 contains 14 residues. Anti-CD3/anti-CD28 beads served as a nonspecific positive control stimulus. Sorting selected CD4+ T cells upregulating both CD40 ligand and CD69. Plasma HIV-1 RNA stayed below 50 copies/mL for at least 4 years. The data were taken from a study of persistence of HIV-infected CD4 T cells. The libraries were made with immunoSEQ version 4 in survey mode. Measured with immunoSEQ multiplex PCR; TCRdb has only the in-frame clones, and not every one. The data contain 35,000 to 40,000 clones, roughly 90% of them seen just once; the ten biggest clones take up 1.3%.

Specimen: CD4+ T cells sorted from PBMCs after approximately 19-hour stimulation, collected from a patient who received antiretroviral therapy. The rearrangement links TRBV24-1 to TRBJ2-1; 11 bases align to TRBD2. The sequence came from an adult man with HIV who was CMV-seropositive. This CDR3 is CATSDTSGSDEQFF. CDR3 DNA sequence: TGTGCCACCAGTGATACTAGCGGGAGCGATGAGCAGTTCTTC.